A single sample is the source of the 6 T cell receptor beta chains below, sequenced in a study of Ad26.COV2.S vaccination and SARS-CoV-2 variants. As to treatment: around 19 received Ad26.COV2.S at low or high dose, single or two shots; 5 received placebo; per-sample allocation not given. Sampling took place 63 days after the first vaccine or placebo injection. Profiling relied on immunoSEQ multiplex PCR, and the TCRdb table lists in-frame clones only, not all of them. Of some 460,000 clones listed, 80% to 90% are singletons. The sample here was peripheral blood, taken in a trial of Ad26.COV2.S vaccine versus placebo. These receptor sequences come from a person aged 18-60 years who received the Ad26.COV2.S COVID-19 vaccine or a placebo.

V is TRBV11-3 and J is TRBJ2-3; TRBD1 might be the D (6 bases). Germline CDR1 and CDR2: SGHNT and YENEEA. The V end lost 5 bases, the J end lost 0 bases, and 12 bases lay between the germline ends. The CDR3 has 15 residues. The CDR3 DNA reads TGTGCCAGCAGCCAAGGGACAACTAGCACAGATACGCAGTATTTT. It is translated as CASSQGTTSTDTQYF. Full variable domain (remainder filled in from reference TRBV11-3 and TRBJ2-3): EAGVVQSPRYKIIEKKQPVAFWCNPISGHNTLYWYLQNLGQGPELLIRYENEEAVDDSQLPKDRFSAERLKGVDSTLKIQPAELGDSAVYLCASSQGTTSTDTQYFGPGTRLTVL.

This chain uses TRBV4-1 with TRBJ2-1; 7 bases line up with TRBD2. The V and J ends lost 4 bases and 2 bases, in that order; junction bases with no gene match: 8. Germline CDR1 is MGHRA and CDR2 is YSYEKL. CDR3 length: 16 amino acids. The CDR3 nucleotides read TGCGCCAGCAGCCTAAATAGTCGGGGGGCCTACAATGAGCAGTTCTTC. It yields the protein CASSLNSRGAYNEQFF.

The chain links TRBV4-1 to TRBJ2-7, with D possibly being TRBD2 (6 bases). Germline V gene data show CDR1 as MGHRA and CDR2 as YSYEKL. With 4 bases removed from V and 5 bases from J, the gap between germline ends came to 21 bases. The CDR3 runs to 16 residues. The CDR3 coding sequence is TGCGCCAGCAGCCCTGCGTCCGGGCCCAGGAGGGACGAGCAGTACTTC. Translation gives CASSPASGPRRDEQYF.

This clone was recorded once. The chain is built from TRBV6-1 and TRBJ2-7; unclear D gene. The germline gives CDR1 MNHNS, CDR2 SASEGT. Between the trimmed V and J ends, which lost 5 bases and 3 bases, there was a span of 11 bases. The CDR3 length is 13 residues. CDR3 in DNA: TGTGCCAGCAGTAAAGGACGAGACTACGAGCAGTACTTC. Translating gives CASSKGRDYEQYF.

V and J are TRBV4-1 and TRBJ1-1; D is undetermined. V shed 1 base and J shed 0 bases, with 6 bases lying between them. Germline CDR1 and CDR2: MGHRA and YSYEKL. The CDR3 extends over 14 amino acids. Here the CDR3 DNA reads TGCGCCAGCAGCCAAGGGACTATGAACACTGAAGCTTTCTTT. Its protein product is CASSQGTMNTEAFF.

The chain couples TRBV29-1 to TRBJ2-2; D might be TRBD2 (5 bases). From germline, CDR1 is SQVTM and CDR2 ANQGSEA. This CDR3 contains 14 residues. V was pared by 0 bases and J by 8 bases, with 13 bases between. The CDR3 is CSVEEAGVVGELFF. CDR3 DNA: TGCAGCGTTGAAGAGGCCGGGGTGGTGGGGGAGCTGTTTTTT.